The clone carrying this T cell receptor (beta chain) was detected only a few times. Trimming took off 0 bases at V and 3 bases at J, with 11 bases between the two ends. The CDR3 totals 15 residues. CDR1 MGHRA and CDR2 YSYEKL come from the germline V gene. Primers used in a second PCR of roughly 6 to 12 cycles were a sample-barcoded 5' primer and a J-beta primer mix. Each CDR3 protein gets one entry after TCRdb re-called the 5' RACE reads with MiXCR. Among roughly 800,000 distinct CDR3 sequences listed, 20% to 30% were seen once. The sample is drawn from a study of blood T cells in healthy people across ages. These data also formed part of another study, on T cells of mothers and their children. Turning to that study: Three healthy Caucasian mothers and their six children were the donors. Normalized overlap was always slightly, never significantly, higher in related than unrelated mother-child pairs.

The receptor's source is a boy aged 5-17 years in good health. This chain joins TRBV4-1 and TRBJ1-1, with D possibly TRBD1 on 5 matching bases. Source material: blood. In DNA form, the CDR3 reads TGCGCCAGCAGCCAAGATTGGCGGGGGTACACTGAAGCTTTCTTT. This encodes CASSQDWRGYTEAFF.